Sequencing of this T cell receptor (beta chain) was carried out in a study of Ad26.COV2.S vaccination and SARS-CoV-2 variants. Clones were read by immunoSEQ multiplex PCR, and TCRdb kept only the in-frame ones, dropping some. The table shows hundreds of thousands of clones, with more than 80% occurring only once. V was cut by 1 base and J by 2 bases, with 12 bases left in between. The germline V gene encodes CDR1 LGHNA and CDR2 YNFKEQ. The CDR3 runs 15 residues. Treatment given: roughly 20 received Ad26.COV2.S at low or high dose, single or two shots; about 5 received placebo; per-sample allocation not given. Day 63 after the first vaccine or placebo injection was the time point for sampling.

The J gene is TRBJ2-7, the V gene TRBV4-2; D may be TRBD1 (5 bases). The sequencing here drew on peripheral blood, taken in a trial of Ad26.COV2.S vaccine versus placebo. This clonotype was obtained from a person between 18 and 65 years old who received the Ad26.COV2.S COVID-19 vaccine or a placebo. The CDR3 here is CASSQVGDRAYEQYF. The CDR3 nucleotides are TGTGCCAGCAGCCAAGTTGGTGACAGAGCCTACGAGCAGTACTTC.